This T cell receptor (beta chain) was identified in a study of blood T cell repertoires in COVID-19. Study context: PBMCs, B-cell-depleted T cells, or T cells provided the cDNA or gDNA that made up the material.

As originally analysed: Amplifying reference gene primers gave estimates of nucleated cell counts. The repertoire was sequenced with immunoSEQ multiplex PCR; TCRdb's copy has only in-frame clones and lacks some. V and J calls and clone size come straight from that table; D and trimming were deduced from the DNA. The sample carries 59,000 or so clones, roughly 70% recorded once. V dropped 2 bases and J dropped 0; count of bases not matched to a gene: 5. The CDR3 is 16 amino acids. Germline V gene sequence: CDR1 GTSNPN, CDR2 SVGIG (reference sequence). The rearrangement joins TRBV30 to TRBJ2-7; 12 bases match TRBD1. The sequence was obtained from a woman in her forties or fifties with active or convalescent COVID-19. The specimen was peripheral blood. The CDR3 DNA sequence: TGTGCCTGGAGTACGGGGACAGGGGGCCTCTCCTACGAGCAGTACTTC. It codes for CAWSTGTGGLSYEQYF. The whole variable domain, remainder taken from reference TRBV30 and TRBJ2-7, is SQTIHQWPATLVQPVGSPLSLECTVEGTSNPNLYWYRQAAGRGLQLLFYSVGIGQISSEVPQNLSASRPQDRQFILSSKKLLLSDSGFYLCAWSTGTGGLSYEQYFGPGTRLTVT.